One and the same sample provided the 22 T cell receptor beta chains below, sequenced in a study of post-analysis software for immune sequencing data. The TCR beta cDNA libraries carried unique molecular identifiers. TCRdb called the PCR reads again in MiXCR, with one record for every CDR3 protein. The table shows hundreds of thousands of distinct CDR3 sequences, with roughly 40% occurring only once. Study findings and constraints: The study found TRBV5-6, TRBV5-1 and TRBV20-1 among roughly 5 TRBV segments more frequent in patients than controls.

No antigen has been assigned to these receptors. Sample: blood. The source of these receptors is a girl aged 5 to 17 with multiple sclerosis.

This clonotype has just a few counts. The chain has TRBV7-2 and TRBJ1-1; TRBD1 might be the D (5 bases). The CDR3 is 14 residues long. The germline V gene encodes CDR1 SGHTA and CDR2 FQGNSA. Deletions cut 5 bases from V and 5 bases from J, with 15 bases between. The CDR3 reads CASSPEAGRTEAFF. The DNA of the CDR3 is TGTGCCAGCAGCCCAGAGGCAGGGCGAACTGAAGCTTTCTTT.

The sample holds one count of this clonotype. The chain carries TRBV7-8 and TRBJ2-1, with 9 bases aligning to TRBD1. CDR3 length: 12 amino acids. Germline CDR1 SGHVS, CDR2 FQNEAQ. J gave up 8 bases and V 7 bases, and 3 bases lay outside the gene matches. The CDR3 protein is CASTDRGYEQFF. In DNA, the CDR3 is TGTGCCAGCACGGACAGGGGATATGAGCAGTTCTTC.

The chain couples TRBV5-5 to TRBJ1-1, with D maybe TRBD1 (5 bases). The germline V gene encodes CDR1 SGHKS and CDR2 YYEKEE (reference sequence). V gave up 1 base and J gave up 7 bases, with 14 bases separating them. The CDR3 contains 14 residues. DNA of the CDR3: TGTGCCAGCAGCTTGTTAAGGAAGGGGCTTGAAGCTTTCTTT. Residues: CASSLLRKGLEAFF.

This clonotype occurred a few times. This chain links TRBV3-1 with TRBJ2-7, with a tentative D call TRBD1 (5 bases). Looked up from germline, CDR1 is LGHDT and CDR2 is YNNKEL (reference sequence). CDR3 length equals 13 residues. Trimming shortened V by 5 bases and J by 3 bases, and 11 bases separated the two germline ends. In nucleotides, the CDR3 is TGTGCCAGCAGCTCCTCGACAGTCTACGAGCAGTACTTC. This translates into CASSSSTVYEQYF.

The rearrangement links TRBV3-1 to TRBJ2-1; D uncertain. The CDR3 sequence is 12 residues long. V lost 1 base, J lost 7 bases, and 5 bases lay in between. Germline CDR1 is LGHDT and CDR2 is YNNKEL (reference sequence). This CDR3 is CASSQGANEQFF. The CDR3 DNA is TGTGCCAGCAGCCAAGGGGCGAATGAGCAGTTCTTC.

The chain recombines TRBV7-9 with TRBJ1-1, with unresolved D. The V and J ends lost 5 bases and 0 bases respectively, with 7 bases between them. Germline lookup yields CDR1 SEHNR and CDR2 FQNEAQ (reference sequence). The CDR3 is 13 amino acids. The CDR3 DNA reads TGTGCCAGCAGCATCAACATGAACACTGAAGCTTTCTTT. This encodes CASSINMNTEAFF. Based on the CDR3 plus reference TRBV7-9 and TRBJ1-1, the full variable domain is DTGVSQNPRHKITKRGQNVTFRCDPISEHNRLYWYRQTLGQGPEFLTYFQNEAQLEKSRLLSDRFSAERPKGSFSTLEIQRTEQGDSAMYLCASSINMNTEAFFGQGTRLTVV.

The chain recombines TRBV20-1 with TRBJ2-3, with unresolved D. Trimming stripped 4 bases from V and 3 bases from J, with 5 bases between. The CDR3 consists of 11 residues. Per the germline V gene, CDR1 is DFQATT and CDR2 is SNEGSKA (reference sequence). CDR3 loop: CSAMRTDTQYF. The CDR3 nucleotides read TGCAGTGCTATGCGGACAGATACGCAGTATTTT.

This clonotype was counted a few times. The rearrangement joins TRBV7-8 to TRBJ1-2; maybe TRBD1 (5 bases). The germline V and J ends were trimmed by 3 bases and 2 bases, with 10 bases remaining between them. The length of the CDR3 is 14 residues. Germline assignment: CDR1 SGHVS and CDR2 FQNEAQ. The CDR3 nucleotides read TGTGCCAGCAGCTTTGGGGGAGACAACTATGGCTACACCTTC. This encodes CASSFGGDNYGYTF.

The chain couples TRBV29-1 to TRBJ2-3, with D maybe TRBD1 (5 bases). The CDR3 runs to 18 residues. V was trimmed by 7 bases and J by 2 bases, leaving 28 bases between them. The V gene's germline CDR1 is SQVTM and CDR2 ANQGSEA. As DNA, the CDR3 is TGCAGCGGTCGACAGAGTCGTCCCTTCCAGACGATCACAGATACGCAGTATTTT. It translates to CSGRQSRPFQTITDTQYF.

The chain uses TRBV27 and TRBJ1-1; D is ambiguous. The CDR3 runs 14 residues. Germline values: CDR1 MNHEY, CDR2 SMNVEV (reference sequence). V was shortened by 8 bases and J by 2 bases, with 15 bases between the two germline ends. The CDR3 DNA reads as TGTGCCAGCGCCTTGTATTGGGGAAACACTGAAGCTTTCTTT. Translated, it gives CASALYWGNTEAFF.

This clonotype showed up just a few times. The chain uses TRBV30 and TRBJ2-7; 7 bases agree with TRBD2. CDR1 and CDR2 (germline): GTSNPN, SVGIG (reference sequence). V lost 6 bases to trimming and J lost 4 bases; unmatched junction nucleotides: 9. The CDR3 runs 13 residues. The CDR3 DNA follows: TGTGCCTGCCAGGGAGGGAACGGGTACGAGCAGTACTTC. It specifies CACQGGNGYEQYF.

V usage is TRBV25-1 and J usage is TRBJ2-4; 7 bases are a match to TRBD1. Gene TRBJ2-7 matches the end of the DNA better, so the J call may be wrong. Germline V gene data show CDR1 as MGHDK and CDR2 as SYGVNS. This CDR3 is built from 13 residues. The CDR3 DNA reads TGTGCCAGCAGGAGGGACAGCGCCTACGAGCAGTACTTC. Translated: CASRRDSAYEQYF.

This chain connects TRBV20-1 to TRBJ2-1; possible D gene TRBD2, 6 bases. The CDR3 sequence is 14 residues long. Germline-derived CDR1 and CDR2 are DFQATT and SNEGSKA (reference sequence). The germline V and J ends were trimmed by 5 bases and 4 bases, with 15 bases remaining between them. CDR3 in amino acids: CSALGTGAYNEQFF. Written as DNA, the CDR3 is TGCAGTGCTTTAGGGACGGGAGCATACAATGAGCAGTTCTTC.

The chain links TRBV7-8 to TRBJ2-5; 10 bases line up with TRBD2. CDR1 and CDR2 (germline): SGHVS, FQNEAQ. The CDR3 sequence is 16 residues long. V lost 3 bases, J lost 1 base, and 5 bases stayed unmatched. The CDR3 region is CASSLASGGLQETQYF. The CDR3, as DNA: TGTGCCAGCAGCTTGGCTAGCGGGGGCCTCCAAGAGACCCAGTACTTC.

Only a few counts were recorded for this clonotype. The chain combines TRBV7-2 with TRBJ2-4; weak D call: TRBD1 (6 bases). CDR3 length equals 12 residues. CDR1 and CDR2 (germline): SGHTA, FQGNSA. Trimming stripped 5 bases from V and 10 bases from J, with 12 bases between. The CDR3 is CASSEQGLIQYF. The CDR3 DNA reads TGTGCCAGCAGCGAACAGGGTTTGATTCAGTACTTC.

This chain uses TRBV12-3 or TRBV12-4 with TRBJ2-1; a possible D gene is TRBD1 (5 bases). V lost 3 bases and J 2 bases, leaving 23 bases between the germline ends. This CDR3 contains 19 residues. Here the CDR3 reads CASSLGFKGMSRTYNEQFF. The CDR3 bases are TGTGCCAGCAGTTTGGGTTTCAAGGGGATGAGTCGGACCTACAATGAGCAGTTCTTC.

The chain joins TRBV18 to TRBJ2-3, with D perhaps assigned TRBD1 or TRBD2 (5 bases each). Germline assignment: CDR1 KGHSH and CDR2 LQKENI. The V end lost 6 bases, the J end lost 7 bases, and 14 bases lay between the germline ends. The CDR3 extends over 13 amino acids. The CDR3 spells CASSPGTDNTQYF. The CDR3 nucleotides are TGTGCCAGCTCCCCCGGGACGGACAATACGCAGTATTTT.

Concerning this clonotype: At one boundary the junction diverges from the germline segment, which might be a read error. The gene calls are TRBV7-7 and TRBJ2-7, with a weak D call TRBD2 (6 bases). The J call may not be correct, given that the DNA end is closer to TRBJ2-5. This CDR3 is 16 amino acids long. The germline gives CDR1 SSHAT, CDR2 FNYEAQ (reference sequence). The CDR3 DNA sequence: TGTGCTAGCAGCCCCGGGAGACTCATTCACCATGAGACCCAGTACTTC. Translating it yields CASSPGRLIHHETQYF.

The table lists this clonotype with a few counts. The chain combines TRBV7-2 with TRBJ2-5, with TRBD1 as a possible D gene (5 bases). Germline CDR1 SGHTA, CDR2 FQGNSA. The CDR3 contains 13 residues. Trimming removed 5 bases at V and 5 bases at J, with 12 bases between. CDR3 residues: CASSRPGWETQYF. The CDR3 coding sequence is TGTGCCAGCAGCCGACCAGGGTGGGAGACCCAGTACTTC. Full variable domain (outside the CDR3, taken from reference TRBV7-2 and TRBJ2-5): GAGVSQSPSNKVTEKGKDVELRCDPISGHTALYWYRQSLGQGLEFLIYFQGNSAPDKSGLPSDRFSAERTGGSVSTLTIQRTQQEDSAVYLCASSRPGWETQYFGPGTRLLVL.

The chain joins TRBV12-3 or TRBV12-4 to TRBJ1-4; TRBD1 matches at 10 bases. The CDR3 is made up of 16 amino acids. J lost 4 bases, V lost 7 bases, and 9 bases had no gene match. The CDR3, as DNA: TGTGCCAGCACCAACAGACAGGGGGCAGTTAATGAAAAACTGTTTTTT. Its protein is CASTNRQGAVNEKLFF.

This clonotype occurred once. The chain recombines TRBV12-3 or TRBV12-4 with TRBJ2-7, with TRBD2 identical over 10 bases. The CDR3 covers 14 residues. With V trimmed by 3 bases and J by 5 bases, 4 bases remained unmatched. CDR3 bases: TGTGCCAGCAGTTTTTCTAGCGGGAGTCACGAGCAGTACTTC. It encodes CASSFSSGSHEQYF.

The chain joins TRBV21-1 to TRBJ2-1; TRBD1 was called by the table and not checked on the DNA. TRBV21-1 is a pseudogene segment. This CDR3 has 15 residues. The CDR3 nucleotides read TGTGCCAGCAGCTCCCGAGACAGGGATTACAATGAGCAGTTCTTC. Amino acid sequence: CASSSRDRDYNEQFF.